The following is a T cell receptor (beta chain) sequence with its context. Germline values: CDR1 MNHEY, CDR2 SMNVEV (reference sequence). The CDR3 length is 15 residues. V gave up 3 bases and J gave up 8 bases; unmatched junction bases: 10. In the source study's methods: Estimation of nucleated cell counts was performed using reference gene primer amplification. TCRdb keeps only in-frame clones here, not all; method: immunoSEQ multiplex PCR. That table is the source of V, J and clone size, and D and trimming were worked out from the DNA. The data hold roughly 26,000 clones, with 85% to 95% observed a single time. The entry originates in a study of blood T cell repertoires in COVID-19.

The chain employs TRBV27 and TRBJ2-3, with 8 bases aligning to TRBD2. The receptor's source is a human donor in a cohort sampled during active COVID-19. Sequencing input: peripheral blood. As DNA, the CDR3 is TGTGCCAGCAGTTTTTATGCGGGGGGTCGTCCTACGCAGTATTTT. Translating gives CASSFYAGGRPTQYF.